This TCR beta chain was captured by sequencing in a study of monozygotic twins with inflammatory bowel disease. UMIs that included a 6-nucleotide sample barcode were added by template switching, which took place during cDNA synthesis. For each CDR3 protein, TCRdb gives one entry from its re-call of the 5' RACE reads, without DNA. The sample holds approximately 330,000 distinct CDR3 sequences. Study-wide findings and caveats: IBD patients displayed reduced TCRbeta diversity (inverse Simpson) when set against healthy co-twins. Distinction of different T cell subtypes was not possible.

A word on this clonotype: Its antigen is still unknown.

The CDR3 extends over 14 amino acids. CDR1 and CDR2 from the germline V gene are SGHRS and YFSETQ. The chain links TRBV5-1 to TRBJ2-7; the D call from TCRdb, TRBD1, cannot be confirmed without DNA. Sample: blood. The receptor's source is a human donor with ulcerative colitis or Crohn's disease, or a healthy co-twin of an affected twin (not recorded which). CDR3 sequence: CASRFWTDSYEQYF.